Shown below are 21 T cell receptor beta chains from a single sample sequenced in a study of blood T cell repertoires in COVID-19. TCRdb's copy holds only in-frame clones and misses some; the assay was immunoSEQ multiplex PCR. Of 210,000 or so clones in the sample, roughly 90% were seen once. Sequencing was carried out using peripheral blood. These receptors were obtained from a man aged 45-65 years with acute or convalescent COVID-19.

The chain employs TRBV11-2 and TRBJ2-2, with 9 bases lining up with TRBD1. Per germline, CDR1 SGHAT and CDR2 FQNNGV. The CDR3 extends over 16 amino acids. The J segment lost 2 bases and the V segment lost 4 bases, leaving 5 bases of the junction unmatched. The CDR3 region has the DNA TGTGCCAGCAGCTGGGACAGGGTTGTCAACACCGGGGAGCTGTTTTTT. This codes for CASSWDRVVNTGELFF.

The chain is built from TRBV29-1 and TRBJ1-2; D gene unclear. Trimming cost V 2 bases and J 5 bases, with 9 bases left between them. The CDR3 length is 12 residues. Germline V gives CDR1 SQVTM, CDR2 ANQGSEA. CDR3 DNA: TGCAGCGTTGAACAAGGAGATTATGGCTACACCTTC. Amino acids: CSVEQGDYGYTF.

The rearrangement links TRBV28 to TRBJ1-5, with no clear D. Trimming removed 10 bases at V and 1 base at J, with 8 bases between. The CDR3 totals 12 residues. CDR1 is MDHEN, CDR2 SYDVKM, per germline. CDR3: CATSQSNQPQHF. Written as DNA, the CDR3 is TGTGCCACTTCCCAGAGCAATCAGCCCCAGCATTTT. The complete variable domain, with remaining parts taken from reference TRBV28 and TRBJ1-5, reads DVKVTQSSRYLVKRTGEKVFLECVQDMDHENMFWYRQDPGLGLRLIYFSYDVKMKEKGDIPEGYSVSREKKERFSLILESASTNQTSMYLCATSQSNQPQHFGDGTRLSIL.

The V and J genes are TRBV18 and TRBJ1-5; tentatively, D is TRBD1 (5 bases). V lost 4 bases, J lost 6 bases, and 19 bases lay in between. Germline V gene lookup returns CDR1 KGHSH and CDR2 LQKENI. The CDR3 loop spans 16 amino acids. The CDR3 loop is CASSLQSRGESQPQHF. The CDR3 DNA sequence: TGTGCCAGCTCACTTCAGAGTAGGGGCGAGAGTCAGCCCCAGCATTTT. The full variable domain, in which reference TRBV18 and TRBJ1-5 provide the parts outside the CDR3, is NAGVMQNPRHLVRRRGQEARLRCSPMKGHSHVYWYRQLPEEGLKFMVYLQKENIIDESGMPKERFSAEFPKEGPSILRIQQVVRGDSAAYFCASSLQSRGESQPQHFGDGTRLSIL.

The V call is TRBV10-3, the J call TRBJ1-2; TRBD1 matches 7 bases. Losses at the gene ends were 0 bases for V and 4 bases for J; bases not matched to a gene: 5. This CDR3 comprises 15 residues. Germline loops: CDR1 ENHRY, CDR2 SYGVKD. The CDR3: CAISESRGRIYGYTF. In DNA form, the CDR3 reads TGTGCCATCAGTGAGTCTAGGGGGCGCATCTATGGCTACACCTTC.

The rearrangement uses TRBV27 and TRBJ2-7; a possible D gene is TRBD2 (7 bases). V was pared by 0 bases and J by 6 bases, with 15 bases between. The germline gives CDR1 MNHEY, CDR2 SMNVEV (reference sequence). The CDR3 covers 15 residues. This CDR3 reads CASSLSGGAVREQYF. CDR3 nucleotides: TGTGCCAGCAGTTTATCGGGGGGGGCAGTTCGCGAGCAGTACTTC.

The V and J genes are TRBV7-9 and TRBJ2-7; D possibly corresponds to TRBD2 (5 bases). Germline CDR1 and CDR2: SEHNR and FQNEAQ (reference sequence). Between the trimmed V and J ends, which lost 5 bases and 4 bases, there was a span of 18 bases. The CDR3 sequence is 15 residues long. As DNA, the CDR3 is TGTGCCAGCAGCGCGGCGTCGGGCAGGAGGTACGAGCAGTACTTC. This gives the protein CASSAASGRRYEQYF.

As to this clone: Other DNA sequences in the sample encode the same CDR3. The chain couples TRBV27 to TRBJ1-5; 7 bases align to TRBD1. The trim removed 3 bases at V and 5 bases at J, leaving 4 bases unmatched. The CDR3 has 14 residues. CDR1 is MNHEY, CDR2 SMNVEV, per germline (reference sequence). CDR3 amino acids: CASSFSGGDQPQHF. The CDR3 DNA reads TGTGCCAGCAGTTTTTCAGGGGGAGATCAGCCCCAGCATTTT.

The V and J genes are TRBV4-2 and TRBJ2-3; TRBD2 agrees at 14 bases. From germline, CDR1 is LGHNA and CDR2 YNFKEQ. The J segment lost 2 bases and the V segment lost 1 base, leaving 2 bases of the junction unmatched. The CDR3 consists of 17 residues. CDR3 amino acids: CASSQATSGGATDTQYF. CDR3 nucleotide sequence: TGTGCCAGCAGCCAAGCGACTAGCGGGGGGGCCACAGATACGCAGTATTTT.

This clone has more than one count but fewer than ten. The V call is TRBV5-1, the J call TRBJ2-7; 7 bases are a match to TRBD1. Germline V CDR1 and CDR2: SGHRS, YFSETQ. The CDR3 has 15 residues. With V trimmed by 2 bases and J by 3 bases, 8 bases remained unmatched. The CDR3 region is CASSFTGVRDYEQYV. CDR3 in DNA: TGCGCCAGCAGCTTTACAGGGGTTAGGGACTACGAGCAGTACGTC.

This clone occurred once. This chain's CDR3 is CASSLFGQGAISGANVLTF. The DNA of the CDR3 is TGTGCCAGCAGCTTGTTTGGACAGGGGGCAATCTCTGGGGCCAACGTCCTGACTTTC. The chain employs TRBV5-8 and TRBJ2-6, with 11 bases identical to TRBD1. V was clipped by 1 base and J by 0 bases; unmatched bases: 6. CDR1 and CDR2 from the germline V gene are SGHTS and YDEGEE. This CDR3 comprises 19 residues.

The chain joins TRBV29-1 to TRBJ1-1; D uncertain. The germline V gene encodes CDR1 SQVTM and CDR2 ANQGSEA. Trimming shortened V by 4 bases and J by 0 bases, and 6 bases separated the two germline ends. The CDR3 length is 12 residues. CDR3 protein: CSVGAMNTEAFF. The CDR3 nucleotides are TGCAGCGTTGGCGCCATGAACACTGAAGCTTTCTTT.

The genes are TRBV30 and TRBJ2-7, with D tentatively TRBD1 (6 bases). The V gene's germline CDR1 is GTSNPN and CDR2 SVGIG (reference sequence). Trimming shortened V by 0 bases and J by 3 bases, and 18 bases separated the two germline ends. The CDR3 loop spans 16 amino acids. The CDR3 protein is CAWSVQDLPRGYEQYF. The CDR3 bases are TGTGCCTGGAGTGTACAGGATCTTCCCAGGGGCTACGAGCAGTACTTC.

This rearrangement joins TRBV6-6 to TRBJ2-1, with a possible D match to TRBD1 (6 bases). Looked up from germline, CDR1 is MNHNY and CDR2 is SVGAGI (reference sequence). With 4 bases removed from V and 6 bases from J, the gap between germline ends came to 10 bases. The CDR3 has 13 residues. In DNA, the CDR3 is TGTGCCAGCAGTTTCAGGGGTGGCAATGAGCAGTTCTTC. It encodes CASSFRGGNEQFF.

This clone has only one observation. The chain couples TRBV11-2 to TRBJ1-2; D unclear. Germline CDR1 is SGHAT and CDR2 is FQNNGV. CDR3 length: 14 amino acids. The germline V and J ends were trimmed by 5 bases and 2 bases, with 12 bases remaining between them. The CDR3 DNA is TGTGCCAGCAGCGGGAGGGCGGAAAACTATGGCTACACCTTC. It yields the protein CASSGRAENYGYTF.

V is TRBV30 and J is TRBJ1-1; a possible D gene is TRBD1 (5 bases). This CDR3 comprises 14 residues. Trimming shortened V by 1 base and J by 1 base, and 10 bases separated the two germline ends. CDR1 GTSNPN and CDR2 SVGIG come from the germline V gene (reference sequence). CDR3 sequence (DNA): TGTGCCTGGAGTGGCAATGACAGGAACACTGAAGCTTTCTTT. Translated: CAWSGNDRNTEAFF. The whole variable domain, filled in from reference TRBV30 and TRBJ1-1, reads SQTIHQWPATLVQPVGSPLSLECTVEGTSNPNLYWYRQAAGRGLQLLFYSVGIGQISSEVPQNLSASRPQDRQFILSSKKLLLSDSGFYLCAWSGNDRNTEAFFGQGTRLTVV.

This chain connects TRBV24-1 to TRBJ2-3, with TRBD2 identical over 9 bases. This CDR3 contains 13 residues. V lost 5 bases, J lost 6 bases, and 2 bases stayed unmatched. CDR1 and CDR2 from the germline V gene are KGHDR and SFDVKD. This CDR3 is CATSAGTSDTQYF. DNA of the CDR3: TGTGCCACCAGTGCCGGGACTAGCGATACGCAGTATTTT.

Here the CDR3 reads CASSYEGEYEQFF. In nucleotides, the CDR3 is TGTGCCAGCAGTTACGAAGGGGAATATGAGCAGTTCTTC. V usage is TRBV6-2 or TRBV6-3 and J usage is TRBJ2-1; D might be TRBD1 (5 bases). The CDR3 sequence is 13 residues long. The germline gives CDR1 MNHEY, CDR2 SVGEGT. V dropped 2 bases and J dropped 8 bases, with 10 bases sitting between them.

The CDR3 protein is CASSLGTGYGYTF. Written as DNA, the CDR3 is TGCGCCAGCAGCCTTGGAACAGGGTATGGCTACACCTTC. The chain is built from TRBV5-1 and TRBJ1-2; a possible D gene is TRBD1 (6 bases). The length of the CDR3 is 13 residues. Germline V gene sequence: CDR1 SGHRS, CDR2 YFSETQ. V lost 4 bases to trimming and J lost 5 bases, with 12 bases between them.

This clone was picked up one time. The chain employs TRBV5-4 and TRBJ2-7; D is uncertain. The CDR3 has 15 residues. Germline loops: CDR1 SGHNT, CDR2 YYREEE (reference sequence). V was clipped by 3 bases and J by 0 bases, with 13 bases between them. The CDR3 bases are TGTGCCAGCAGCTACGGCCGGCAGGCCTCCTACGAGCAGTACTTC. It yields the protein CASSYGRQASYEQYF.

This chain links TRBV7-2 with TRBJ1-4; D may be TRBD1 (5 bases). Deletions cut 1 base from V and 7 bases from J, with 19 bases between. The CDR3 has 17 amino acids. Germline loops: CDR1 SGHTA, CDR2 FQGNSA. CDR3 amino acids: CASSLDATQGRIEKLFF. The CDR3 DNA sequence: TGTGCCAGCAGCTTAGACGCGACTCAGGGCCGCATTGAAAAACTGTTTTTT.